The 24 T cell receptor beta chains below come from one sample, sequenced in a study of human T cells and chemical hapten exposure. Documented time point: pre-sensitization, week 0. Treatment noted: therapeutic diphenylcyclopropenone sensitization with weekly scalp DPC. Using its own MiXCR run on the RACE reads, TCRdb lists one record per CDR3 protein. The sample shows about 180,000 distinct CDR3 sequences, 25% to 35% of them seen only once. Sequences were derived from whole blood, sampled in connection with sensitization to the hapten diphenylcyclopropenone (DPC). Receptors were obtained from a woman younger than 45 with alopecia areata. Some clones in this sample may be carry-over from other donors' samples.

The genes are TRBV11-2 and TRBJ2-1; TRBD2 matches 9 bases. The CDR3 is 16 residues long. Germline CDR1 reads SGHAT; CDR2 reads FQNNGV. V gave up 5 bases and J gave up 9 bases; unmatched junction bases: 14. In nucleotides, the CDR3 is TGTGCCAGCAGCATATCCCCCGCGGGGGGGGCAGGTGAGCAGTTCTTC. Protein product: CASSISPAGGAGEQFF.

This clonotype came up a few times. J is TRBJ1-2 and V is TRBV7-2; TRBD1 might be the D (5 bases). CDR1 is SGHTA and CDR2 is FQGNSA in the germline V gene. Trimming shortened V by 1 base and J by 12 bases, and 12 bases separated the two germline ends. The CDR3 totals 12 residues. This chain's CDR3 is CASSLVTADHTF. The CDR3 coding sequence is TGTGCCAGCAGCTTAGTGACAGCGGATCACACCTTC.

In its sample, this clonotype was seen a few times. The V call is TRBV7-2, the J call TRBJ2-5, with D tentatively TRBD1 (7 bases). Trimming removed 7 bases at V and 7 bases at J, with 22 bases between. The CDR3 sequence is 15 residues long. CDR1 SGHTA and CDR2 FQGNSA come from the germline V gene. Written as DNA, the CDR3 is TGTGCCAGCACCCAGGGGGGAAGCGGCCGACGGACCCAGTACTTC. Translation: CASTQGGSGRRTQYF.

This clonotype has only one observation. The V gene is TRBV29-1, the J gene TRBJ2-7, with 8 bases that match TRBD2. CDR3 length equals 16 residues. The germline CDR1 and CDR2 sequences are SQVTM and ANQGSEA. V was clipped by 4 bases and J by 0 bases; unmatched bases: 11. CDR3 loop: CSVVMSSGGPSYEQYF. The CDR3 bases are TGCAGCGTTGTAATGTCGAGCGGGGGCCCCTCCTACGAGCAGTACTTC.

The table lists this clonotype with many counts. CDR3 bases: TGTGCCAGCAGTTTTAAAACTGAAGCTTTCTTT. This sequence encodes CASSFKTEAFF. V and J are TRBV28 and TRBJ1-1; D not resolved. Trimming removed 3 bases at V and 5 bases at J, with 4 bases between. CDR1 and CDR2 (germline): MDHEN, SYDVKM. The CDR3 runs 11 residues.

The chain joins TRBV4-3 to TRBJ2-3; unclear D gene. The CDR3 sequence is 16 residues long. Trimming removed 2 bases from V and 3 bases from J, with 15 bases in between. Germline CDR1 reads LGHNA; CDR2 reads YSLEER. This CDR3 is CASSQNSASGTDTQYF. DNA of the CDR3: TGCGCCAGCAGCCAAAACTCCGCCAGTGGAACAGATACGCAGTATTTT.

This clonotype has just a few counts. The CDR3 region is CASSSPGFSRYEQYF. CDR3 DNA sequence: TGTGCCAGCAGTTCCCCCGGGTTTAGCCGGTACGAGCAGTACTTC. The chain has TRBV28 and TRBJ2-7; D remains unclear. The CDR3 spans 15 residues. Germline CDR1 and CDR2: MDHEN and SYDVKM. Trimming removed 4 bases from V and 4 bases from J, with 17 bases in between.

The rearrangement joins TRBV5-1 to TRBJ2-7; D unresolved. The CDR3 consists of 11 residues. V shed 6 bases and J shed 2 bases, with 6 bases lying between them. The germline V gene has CDR1 SGHRS and CDR2 YFSETQ. As DNA, the CDR3 is TGCGCCAGCATGGGTGCCTACGAGCAGTACTTC. Amino acid sequence: CASMGAYEQYF.

J is TRBJ1-6 and V is TRBV16; TRBD1 matches 9 bases. This CDR3 is 16 amino acids long. The trim removed 0 bases at V and 6 bases at J, leaving 3 bases unmatched. CDR1 KGHSY and CDR2 FQNENV come from the germline V gene. The CDR3 DNA sequence: TGTGCCAGCAGCCAATCGGGACAGGGTAGTAATTCACCCCTCCACTTT. Translated: CASSQSGQGSNSPLHF.

The chain links TRBV11-2 to TRBJ1-2; 7 nucleotides agree with TRBD1. Germline-derived CDR1 and CDR2 are SGHAT and FQNNGV. The CDR3 spans 13 residues. V lost 7 bases and J lost 2; bases outside the gene matches: 4. As DNA, the CDR3 is TGTGCCAGCACTTTGACAGGGAACTATGGCTACACCTTC. Its translation is CASTLTGNYGYTF.

This clonotype has more than one count but fewer than ten. This chain joins TRBV6-2 or TRBV6-3 and TRBJ1-1; a possible D gene is TRBD1 (6 bases). V lost 5 bases and J 5 bases, leaving 12 bases between the germline ends. Germline-derived CDR1 and CDR2 are MNHEY and SVGEGT. The CDR3 runs 13 residues. DNA for the CDR3: TGTGCCAGCAGTACACAGGGCGGTACTGAAGCTTTCTTT. It translates to CASSTQGGTEAFF.

This clonotype was picked up a small number of times. This rearrangement joins TRBV11-3 to TRBJ2-7, with D unclear. CDR1 is SGHNT, CDR2 YENEEA, per germline. The CDR3 consists of 14 residues. The V and J ends lost 5 bases and 2 bases respectively, with 13 bases between them. The CDR3 spells CASSPGRTTYEQYF. CDR3 coding DNA: TGTGCCAGCAGCCCTGGACGGACCACCTACGAGCAGTACTTC.

This clonotype was counted between two and nine times. The chain links TRBV4-3 to TRBJ2-2, with D possibly matching TRBD1 (5 bases). V was clipped by 3 bases and J by 1 base, with 9 bases between them. CDR3 length: 15 residues. Germline assignment: CDR1 LGHNA and CDR2 YSLEER. CDR3 protein: CASSQQTENTGELFF. The CDR3 DNA is TGCGCCAGCAGCCAGCAGACAGAGAACACCGGGGAGCTGTTTTTT.

The chain has TRBV20-1 and TRBJ1-3; 7 nucleotides agree with TRBD1. Germline CDR1 DFQATT, CDR2 SNEGSKA (reference sequence). This CDR3 comprises 14 residues. The ends lost 3 bases at V and 1 base at J; junction bases unmatched: 3. The CDR3 DNA reads as TGCAGTGCTAGTGACAGGGTGTCTGGAAACACCATATATTTT. It translates to CSASDRVSGNTIYF.

The chain couples TRBV29-1 to TRBJ1-1; D is undetermined. This CDR3 comprises 11 residues. With 4 bases removed from V and 6 bases from J, the gap between germline ends came to 9 bases. Germline V gene sequence: CDR1 SQVTM, CDR2 ANQGSEA. Here the CDR3 reads CSVADVSEAFF. The CDR3 region has the DNA TGCAGCGTTGCGGACGTCTCTGAAGCTTTCTTT.

This rearrangement joins TRBV11-2 to TRBJ2-1; 8 nucleotides agree with TRBD2. Trimming at V came to 1 base and at J to 1 base, leaving 3 bases not matched to a gene. The CDR3 sequence is 16 residues long. Germline V gives CDR1 SGHAT, CDR2 FQNNGV. The CDR3 sequence: CASSLGGGTSYNEQFF. The DNA of the CDR3 is TGTGCCAGCAGCTTAGGCGGGGGGACATCCTACAATGAGCAGTTCTTC.

This clonotype has just a few counts. At one of its ends the junction is not consistent with the germline gene, which may arise from a read error. This chain uses TRBV29-1 with TRBJ1-1; 8 nucleotides match TRBD1. The CDR3 runs to 10 residues. Looked up from germline, CDR1 is SQVTM and CDR2 is ANQGSEA. This CDR3 reads CSGDLDRESF. The CDR3 coding sequence is TGCAGCGGAGACTTGGACAGGGAATCCTTT.

This clonotype was seen repeatedly, ten times or more. The chain links TRBV9 to TRBJ1-3, with 7 positions matching TRBD1. Losses at the gene ends were 2 bases for V and 4 bases for J; bases not matched to a gene: 3. CDR1 and CDR2 from the germline V gene are SGDLS and YYNGEE. The CDR3 is made up of 14 amino acids. CDR3: CASSVGQTGNTIYF. CDR3 bases: TGTGCCAGCAGCGTGGGACAGACGGGAAACACCATATATTTT.

In its sample, this clonotype was seen a few times. The chain combines TRBV12-3 or TRBV12-4 with TRBJ1-5; D is unclear. V was pared by 6 bases and J by 3 bases, with 6 bases between. The CDR3 is 12 residues long. CDR3 residues: CASRRTNQPQHF. The CDR3 DNA follows: TGTGCCAGCAGGAGGACCAATCAGCCCCAGCATTTT.

In this sample, this clonotype turned up a few times. The chain joins TRBV7-2 to TRBJ2-2; D not resolved. This CDR3 spans 16 amino acids. Trimming took 1 base from V and 0 from J, leaving 9 bases between them. Germline lookup yields CDR1 SGHTA and CDR2 FQGNSA. The CDR3 sequence is CASSLEHFTNTGELFF. CDR3 coding DNA: TGTGCCAGCAGCTTAGAACACTTCACGAACACCGGGGAGCTGTTTTTT.

There are many counts of this clonotype. The V and J genes are TRBV7-9 and TRBJ1-1, with D unresolved. The V and J ends lost 1 base and 0 bases respectively, with 6 bases between them. CDR1 and CDR2 (germline): SEHNR, FQNEAQ (reference sequence). This CDR3 spans 14 amino acids. The chain's CDR3 is CASSLGLMNTEAFF. DNA for the CDR3: TGTGCCAGCAGCTTAGGCCTAATGAACACTGAAGCTTTCTTT.

This clonotype was counted a few times. The rearrangement uses TRBV12-3 or TRBV12-4 and TRBJ2-1; 8 nucleotides agree with TRBD2. The trim removed 7 bases at V and 8 bases at J, leaving 16 bases unmatched. The CDR3 has 16 amino acids. The CDR3 sequence is CASTPGAGGPFDEQFF. CDR3 DNA: TGTGCCAGCACCCCCGGCGCGGGGGGCCCCTTCGATGAGCAGTTCTTC.

This chain joins TRBV19 and TRBJ1-5, with 9 bases identical to TRBD1. Germline CDR1 LNHDA, CDR2 SQIVND (reference sequence). The V and J ends lost 5 bases and 3 bases, in that order; junction bases with no gene match: 8. The CDR3 contains 16 residues. CDR3 coding DNA: TGTGCCAGTAGTCCTGGGGACAGGGCTTTCAATCAGCCCCAGCATTTT. Amino acid sequence: CASSPGDRAFNQPQHF. Together with reference TRBV19 and TRBJ1-5, the CDR3 gives the full variable domain: DGGITQSPKYLFRKEGQNVTLSCEQNLNHDAMYWYRQDPGQGLRLIYYSQIVNDFQKGDIAEGYSVSREKKESFPLTVTSAQKNPTAFYLCASSPGDRAFNQPQHFGDGTRLSIL.

This clonotype was recorded a few times. V usage is TRBV3-2 and J usage is TRBJ1-1; whether TRBD1, the table's D call, matches the DNA was not checked. TRBV3-2 is assigned pseudogene status. This CDR3 has 15 residues. The DNA of the CDR3 is TGTGCCAGCAGTCGCGTCTGGAAGGGGTGGACTGAAGCTTTCTTT. Its translation is CASSRVWKGWTEAFF.